Reported below is one T cell receptor beta chain. Its specificity is unknown. Since a much larger clone is just one base distant, this may be a read error. The source of the sample is a study of naive and memory T cell subsets. Germline loops: CDR1 KGHSH, CDR2 LQKENI. CDR3 size: 14 residues. Amplification of ligated cDNA took four PCR rounds with SP2 and nested alpha and beta constant primers. For blood and skin samples, reverse transcription used TCR alpha and beta constant primers. TCRdb fed the 5' RACE reads into MiXCR, producing one record per CDR3 protein. The sample has tens of thousands of distinct CDR3 sequences; under 10% are singletons. Study-wide results and limits: The RNA method is potentially sensitive to activation and differentiation changes.

The library had UMIs added by 3' ligation of an oligonucleotide to TCR cDNA. Adult healthy volunteers gave 2.5 ml peripheral blood for whole-blood RNA. This sequence joins TRBV18 and TRBJ1-2; maybe TRBD1 (6 bases). The receptor was isolated from a female donor in good health. The CDR3 region has the DNA TGTGCCAGCTCAGCGGGGGCAGGGAACTATGGCGACACCTTC. Its translation is CASSAGAGNYGDTF. Full variable domain (remainder filled in from reference TRBV18 and TRBJ1-2): NAGVMQNPRHLVRRRGQEARLRCSPMKGHSHVYWYRQLPEEGLKFMVYLQKENIIDESGMPKERFSAEFPKEGPSILRIQQVVRGDSAAYFCASSAGAGNYGDTFGSGTRLTVV.